This entry concerns a single TCR beta chain. During the collection period, no donor immune events like infections were recorded. The data derive from a study of identifying expanded T cells in peripheral blood. The table came from immunoSEQ multiplex PCR; TCRdb's copy has only in-frame clones and leaves some out. This table has 91,000 or so clones, roughly 90% appearing once. There are 15 residues in the CDR3. Germline CDR1 is MDHEN and CDR2 is SYDVKM. Germline trimming cut 6 bases from V and 2 bases from J; bases unmatched to any gene: 8. This sequence joins TRBV28 and TRBJ2-7, with TRBD1 matching over 9 bases. Material for sequencing was blood. This receptor was identified in a person aged 18-70 years in good health. CDR3 sequence: CASSVGTGLTYEQYF. The CDR3 nucleotides read TGTGCCAGCAGCGTCGGGACAGGGTTAACCTACGAGCAGTACTTC.